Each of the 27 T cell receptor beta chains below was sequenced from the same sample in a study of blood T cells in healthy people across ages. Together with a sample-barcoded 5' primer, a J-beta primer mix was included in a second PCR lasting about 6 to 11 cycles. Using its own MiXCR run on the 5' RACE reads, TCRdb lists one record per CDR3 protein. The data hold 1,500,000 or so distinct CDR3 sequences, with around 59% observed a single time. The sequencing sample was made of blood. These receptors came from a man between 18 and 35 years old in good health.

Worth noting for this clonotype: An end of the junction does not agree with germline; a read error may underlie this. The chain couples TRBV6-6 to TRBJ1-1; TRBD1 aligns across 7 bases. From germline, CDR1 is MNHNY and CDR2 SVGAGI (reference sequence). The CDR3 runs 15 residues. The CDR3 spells CASSQGQAGNSEAFF. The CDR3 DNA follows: TGTGCCAGCAGCCAAGGACAGGCCGGTAACAGTGAAGCTTTCTTT.

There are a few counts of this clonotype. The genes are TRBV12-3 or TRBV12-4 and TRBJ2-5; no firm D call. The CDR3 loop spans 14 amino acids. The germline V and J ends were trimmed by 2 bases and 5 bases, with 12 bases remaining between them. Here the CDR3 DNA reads TGTGCCAGCAGTTTAAACGCCCCAAGGGAGACCCAGTACTTC. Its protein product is CASSLNAPRETQYF.

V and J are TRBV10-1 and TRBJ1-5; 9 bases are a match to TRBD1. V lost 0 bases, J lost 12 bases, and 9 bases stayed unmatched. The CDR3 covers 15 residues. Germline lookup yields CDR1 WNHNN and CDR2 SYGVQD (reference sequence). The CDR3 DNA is TGCGCCAGCAGTGAGTCGGTGGGACAGGGTAAGATCCAGCATTTT. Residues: CASSESVGQGKIQHF.

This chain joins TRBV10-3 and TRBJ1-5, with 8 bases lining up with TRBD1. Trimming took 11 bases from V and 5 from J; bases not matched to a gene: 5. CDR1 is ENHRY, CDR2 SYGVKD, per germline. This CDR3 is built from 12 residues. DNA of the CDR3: TGTGCCGTGGACAGGGAAGATCAGCCCCAGCATTTT. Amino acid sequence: CAVDREDQPQHF.

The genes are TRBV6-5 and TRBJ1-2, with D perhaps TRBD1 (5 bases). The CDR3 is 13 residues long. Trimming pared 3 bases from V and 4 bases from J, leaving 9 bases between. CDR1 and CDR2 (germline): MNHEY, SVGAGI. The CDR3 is CASSYGGTYGYTF. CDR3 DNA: TGTGCCAGCAGTTATGGAGGGACCTATGGCTACACCTTC.

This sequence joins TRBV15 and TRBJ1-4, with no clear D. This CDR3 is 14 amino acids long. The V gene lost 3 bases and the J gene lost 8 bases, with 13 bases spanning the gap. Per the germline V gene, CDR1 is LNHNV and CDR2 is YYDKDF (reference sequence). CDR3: CATSSPRAAEKLFF. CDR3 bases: TGTGCCACCAGCAGCCCCCGGGCCGCCGAAAAACTGTTTTTT.

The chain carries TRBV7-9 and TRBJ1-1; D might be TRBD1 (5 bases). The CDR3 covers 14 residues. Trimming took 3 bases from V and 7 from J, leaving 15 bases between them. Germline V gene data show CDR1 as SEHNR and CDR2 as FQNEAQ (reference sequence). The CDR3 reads CASSFPGRLNEAFF. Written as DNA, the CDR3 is TGTGCCAGCAGCTTCCCAGGGAGGTTGAATGAAGCTTTCTTT.

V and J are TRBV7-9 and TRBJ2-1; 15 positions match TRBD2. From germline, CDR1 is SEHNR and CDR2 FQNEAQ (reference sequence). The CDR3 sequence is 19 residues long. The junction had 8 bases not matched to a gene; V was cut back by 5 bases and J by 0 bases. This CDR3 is CASSSGLAGGPSSYNEQFF. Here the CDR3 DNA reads TGTGCCAGCAGCAGCGGACTAGCGGGGGGGCCGAGCTCCTACAATGAGCAGTTCTTC.

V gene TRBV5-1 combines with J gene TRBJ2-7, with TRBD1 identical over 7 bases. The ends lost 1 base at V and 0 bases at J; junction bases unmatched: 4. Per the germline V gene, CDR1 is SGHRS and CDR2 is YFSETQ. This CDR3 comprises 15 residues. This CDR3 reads CASSLPTGSSYEQYF. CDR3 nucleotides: TGCGCCAGCAGCTTGCCGACAGGGTCCTCCTACGAGCAGTACTTC.

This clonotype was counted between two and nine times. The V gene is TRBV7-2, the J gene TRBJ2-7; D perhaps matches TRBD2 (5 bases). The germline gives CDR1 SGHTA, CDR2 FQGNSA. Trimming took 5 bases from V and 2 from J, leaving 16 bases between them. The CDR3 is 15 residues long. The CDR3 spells CASSRSGRVTYEQYF. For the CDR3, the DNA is TGTGCCAGCAGCCGTTCGGGAAGGGTTACCTACGAGCAGTACTTC.

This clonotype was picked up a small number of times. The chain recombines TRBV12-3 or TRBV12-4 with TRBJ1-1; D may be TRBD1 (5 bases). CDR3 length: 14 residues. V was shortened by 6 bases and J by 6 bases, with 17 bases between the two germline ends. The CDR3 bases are TGTGCCAGCAGCAGTCCCCGGGACTACCCTGAAGCTTTCTTT. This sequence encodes CASSSPRDYPEAFF.

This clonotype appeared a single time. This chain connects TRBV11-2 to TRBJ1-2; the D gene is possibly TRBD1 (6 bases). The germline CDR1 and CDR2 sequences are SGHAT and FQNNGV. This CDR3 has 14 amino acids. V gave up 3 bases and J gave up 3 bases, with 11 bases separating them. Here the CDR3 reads CASSFKQGYYGYTF. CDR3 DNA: TGTGCCAGCAGCTTCAAACAGGGTTACTATGGCTACACCTTC.

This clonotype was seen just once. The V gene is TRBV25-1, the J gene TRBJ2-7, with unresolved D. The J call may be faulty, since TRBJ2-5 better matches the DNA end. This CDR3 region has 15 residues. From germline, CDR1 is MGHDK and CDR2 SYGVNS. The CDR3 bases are TGTGCCAGCAGTGGAAGGGAACCACCTTTTGTGACCCAGTACTTC. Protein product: CASSGREPPFVTQYF.

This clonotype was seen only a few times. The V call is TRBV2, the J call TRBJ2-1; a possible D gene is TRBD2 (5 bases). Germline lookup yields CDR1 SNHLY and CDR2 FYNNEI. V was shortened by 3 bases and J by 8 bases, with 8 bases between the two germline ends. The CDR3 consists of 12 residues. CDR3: CASSERVDEQFF. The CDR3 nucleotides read TGTGCCAGCAGTGAGAGGGTGGATGAGCAGTTCTTC.

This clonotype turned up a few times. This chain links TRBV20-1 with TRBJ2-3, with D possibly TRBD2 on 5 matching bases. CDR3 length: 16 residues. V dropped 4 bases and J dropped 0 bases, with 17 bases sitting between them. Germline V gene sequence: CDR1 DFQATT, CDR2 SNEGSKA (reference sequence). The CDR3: CSAIGDVTSSTDTQYF. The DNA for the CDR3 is TGCAGTGCTATCGGGGATGTAACTTCTAGCACAGATACGCAGTATTTT.

The CDR3 region has the DNA TGTGCCAGCCTTGCCTTGGGTCAAGTCCCAGGGGTAGATACGCAGTATTTT. This sequence encodes CASLALGQVPGVDTQYF. The chain uses TRBV28 and TRBJ2-3; D might be TRBD1 (6 bases). Trimming removed 8 bases at V and 5 bases at J, with 26 bases between. This CDR3 region has 17 residues. The germline gives CDR1 MDHEN, CDR2 SYDVKM.

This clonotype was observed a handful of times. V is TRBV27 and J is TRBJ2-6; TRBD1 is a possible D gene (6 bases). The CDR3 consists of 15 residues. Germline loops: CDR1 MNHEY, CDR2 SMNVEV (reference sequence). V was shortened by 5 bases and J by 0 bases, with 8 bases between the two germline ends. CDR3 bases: TGTGCCAGCAGTCGCAGGGGCTCTGGGGCCAACGTCCTGACTTTC. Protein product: CASSRRGSGANVLTF.

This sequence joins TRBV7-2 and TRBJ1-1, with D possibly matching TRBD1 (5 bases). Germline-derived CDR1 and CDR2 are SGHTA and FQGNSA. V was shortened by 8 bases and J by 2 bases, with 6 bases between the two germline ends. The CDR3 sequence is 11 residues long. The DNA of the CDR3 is TGTGCCAGCGGACATAACACTGAAGCTTTCTTT. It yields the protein CASGHNTEAFF.

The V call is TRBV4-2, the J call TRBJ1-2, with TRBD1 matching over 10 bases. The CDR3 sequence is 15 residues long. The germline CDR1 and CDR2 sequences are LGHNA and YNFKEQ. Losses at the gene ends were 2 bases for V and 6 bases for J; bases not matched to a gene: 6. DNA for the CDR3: TGTGCCAGCAGCCAAAACCGGGACAGGGGTAATGGCTACACCTTC. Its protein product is CASSQNRDRGNGYTF.

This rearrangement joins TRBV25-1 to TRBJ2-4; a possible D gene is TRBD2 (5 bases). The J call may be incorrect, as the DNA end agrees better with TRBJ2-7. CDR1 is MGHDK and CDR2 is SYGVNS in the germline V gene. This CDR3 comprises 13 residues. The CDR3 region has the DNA TGTGCCAGCAGCGGGGATCCTTTCTACGAGCAGTACTTC. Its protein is CASSGDPFYEQYF.

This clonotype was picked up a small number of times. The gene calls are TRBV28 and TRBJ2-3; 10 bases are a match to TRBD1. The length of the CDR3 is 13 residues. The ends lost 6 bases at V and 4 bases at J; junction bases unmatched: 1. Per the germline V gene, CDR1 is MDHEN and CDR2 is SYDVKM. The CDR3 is CASRDRGADTQYF. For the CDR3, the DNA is TGTGCCAGCAGGGACAGGGGGGCAGATACGCAGTATTTT. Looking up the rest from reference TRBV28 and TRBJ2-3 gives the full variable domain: DVKVTQSSRYLVKRTGEKVFLECVQDMDHENMFWYRQDPGLGLRLIYFSYDVKMKEKGDIPEGYSVSREKKERFSLILESASTNQTSMYLCASRDRGADTQYFGPGTRLTVL.

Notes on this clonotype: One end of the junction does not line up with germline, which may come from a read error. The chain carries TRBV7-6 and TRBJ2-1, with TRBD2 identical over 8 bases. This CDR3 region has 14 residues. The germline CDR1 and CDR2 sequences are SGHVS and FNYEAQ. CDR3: CASSLAGPRGEQFF. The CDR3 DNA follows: TGTGCCAGCAGCCTAGCGGGCCCAAGGGGGGAGCAGTTCTTC.

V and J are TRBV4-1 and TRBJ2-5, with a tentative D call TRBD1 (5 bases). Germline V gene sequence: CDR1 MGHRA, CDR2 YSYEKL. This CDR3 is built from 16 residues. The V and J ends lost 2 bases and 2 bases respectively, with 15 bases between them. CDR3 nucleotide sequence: TGCGCCAGCAGCCAACAAAAGGGGATCCCACAAGAGACCCAGTACTTC. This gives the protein CASSQQKGIPQETQYF.

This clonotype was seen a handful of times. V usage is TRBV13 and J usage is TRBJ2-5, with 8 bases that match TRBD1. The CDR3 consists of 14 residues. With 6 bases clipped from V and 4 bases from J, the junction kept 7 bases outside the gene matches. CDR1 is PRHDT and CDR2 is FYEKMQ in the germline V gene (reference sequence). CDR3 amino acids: CASSQPQGGETQYF. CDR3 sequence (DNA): TGTGCCAGCAGTCAACCACAGGGGGGAGAGACCCAGTACTTC.

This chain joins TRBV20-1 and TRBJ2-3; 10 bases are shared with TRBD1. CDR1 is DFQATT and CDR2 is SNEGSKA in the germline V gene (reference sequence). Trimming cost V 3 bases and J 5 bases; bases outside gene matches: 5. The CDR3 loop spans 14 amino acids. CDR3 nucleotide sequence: TGCAGTGCTAGCGCCGGGACAGGGGAAGATACGCAGTATTTT. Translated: CSASAGTGEDTQYF.

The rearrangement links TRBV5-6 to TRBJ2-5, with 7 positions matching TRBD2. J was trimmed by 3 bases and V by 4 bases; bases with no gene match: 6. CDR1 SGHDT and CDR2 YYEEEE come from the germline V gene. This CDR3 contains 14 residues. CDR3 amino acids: CASSQRGKEETQYF. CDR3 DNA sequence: TGTGCCAGCAGCCAGCGGGGAAAAGAAGAGACCCAGTACTTC. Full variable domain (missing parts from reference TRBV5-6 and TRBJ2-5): DAGVTQSPTHLIKTRGQQVTLRCSPKSGHDTVSWYQQALGQGPQFIFQYYEEEERQRGNFPDRFSGHQFPNYSSELNVNALLLGDSALYLCASSQRGKEETQYFGPGTRLLVL.

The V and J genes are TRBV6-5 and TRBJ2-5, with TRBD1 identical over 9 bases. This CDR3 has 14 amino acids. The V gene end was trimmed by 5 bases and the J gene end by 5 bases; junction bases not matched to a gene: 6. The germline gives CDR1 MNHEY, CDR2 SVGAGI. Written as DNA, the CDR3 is TGTGCCAGCAGTATCACAGGGGGCGTTGAGACCCAGTACTTC. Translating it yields CASSITGGVETQYF.